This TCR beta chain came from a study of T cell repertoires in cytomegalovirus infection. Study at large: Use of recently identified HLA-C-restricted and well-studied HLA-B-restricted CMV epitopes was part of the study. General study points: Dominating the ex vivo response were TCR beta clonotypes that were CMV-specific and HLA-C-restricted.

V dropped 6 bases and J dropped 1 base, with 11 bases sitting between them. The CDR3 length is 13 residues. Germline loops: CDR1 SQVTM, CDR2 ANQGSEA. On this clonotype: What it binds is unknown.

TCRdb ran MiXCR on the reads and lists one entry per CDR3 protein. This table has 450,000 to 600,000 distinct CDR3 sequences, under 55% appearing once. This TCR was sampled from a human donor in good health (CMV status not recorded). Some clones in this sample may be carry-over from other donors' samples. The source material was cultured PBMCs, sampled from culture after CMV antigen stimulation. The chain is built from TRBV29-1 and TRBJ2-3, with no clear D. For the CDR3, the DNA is TGCAGCGTCCACGGTCGGGGCACAGATACGCAGTATTTT. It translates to CSVHGRGTDTQYF.